These T cell receptor beta chains were read from a single sample in a study of control samples from healthy donors and cancer patients. Clones were sequenced by immunoSEQ multiplex PCR, and TCRdb holds only the in-frame ones, with some missing. The table has about 89,000 clones, about 83% seen once. Sequencing was carried out using blood. The receptor set was obtained from a woman in her thirties or forties in good health. CDR3s leave out the opening cysteine and the closing phenylalanine or tryptophan. The order of the fields is V gene, J gene, CDR3 protein.

TRBV12-3/TRBV12-4	TRBJ1-4	ASSSGDGRLF
TRBV5-1	TRBJ2-7	ASSTTGGGHEQY
TRBV24-1	TRBJ1-5	ATSSGGYSNQPQH
TRBV12-3/TRBV12-4	TRBJ2-7	ASSLKAGTGV
TRBV4-3	TRBJ2-3	ASSQDLAGGTDTQY
TRBV30	TRBJ1-4	AWNPGQRNEKLF
TRBV5-1	TRBJ2-3	ASSSLTVDERY
TRBV5-6	TRBJ2-2	ASSLGPAVPTGELF
TRBV5-5	TRBJ2-1	ASSLLSSGGSEQF
TRBV5-1	TRBJ2-5	ASSLGAEETQY
TRBV7-2	TRBJ1-3	ASSLQISSGNTIY
TRBV12-3/TRBV12-4	TRBJ1-4	ASSFGGSEKLF
TRBV6-2/TRBV6-3	TRBJ2-2	ASSRHRDQGNTGELF
TRBV7-3	TRBJ2-1	ASRRSGDNEQF
TRBV30	TRBJ2-7	AWSVREGHEQY
TRBV14	TRBJ1-4	ASSQVGINEKLF
TRBV7-3	TRBJ2-2	ASSFTSNTGELF
TRBV30	TRBJ1-1	AWSAPGHLNTEAF
TRBV7-9	TRBJ1-3	ASSSPSSGNTIY
TRBV10-1	TRBJ2-3	ASSEGGRGQDTQY
TRBV29-1	TRBJ1-1	SVDKGAMNTEAF
TRBV19	TRBJ2-3	ASAYEGTSTDTQY
TRBV7-2	TRBJ1-1	ASSLGPRGGTEAF
TRBV20-1	TRBJ1-6	SASRNSPLH
TRBV19	TRBJ1-1	ASSIRQGEAF
TRBV2	TRBJ1-1	ASSEALPGVNTEAF
TRBV29-1	TRBJ1-3	SALLVSSGNTIY
TRBV9	TRBJ1-2	ASSVEGQGIHGYT
TRBV6-2/TRBV6-3	TRBJ2-7	ASSFTRQGLQY
TRBV19	TRBJ1-2	ASSSGQGRGYT
TRBV12-5	TRBJ2-1	ASGLGNEQF
TRBV2	TRBJ1-6	ASSGTGGNSPLH
TRBV20-1	TRBJ2-2	SASGTRDTGELF